This T cell receptor (beta chain) was recorded in a study of identical twins listed by TCRdb under 2016. Regarding the study in general: To test whether fetal clonotypes persist, this study deep-sequenced TCR alpha and beta repertoires from monozygotic twins, from unrelated adults of various ages, and from cord blood. To rule out contamination, replicate twin experiments were performed at different times with different library preparation protocols.

Results the study describes overall, beyond this receptor: Recombination models systematically underestimated out-of-frame TCR alpha sharing in monozygotic twins but agreed with sharing between unrelated individuals. Fewer insertions were carried by abundant cord blood beta clonotypes; a weaker similar trend was observed in young adult naive repertoires, while no such trend was observed in memory repertoires. Compared with coincidental sharing between unrelated individuals, an excess of low generation-probability sequences was observed among out-of-frame TCR alpha sequences shared between twins. Because the same donors could not be followed over many years, conclusions were based on cross-sectional statistical analysis. Excess twin sharing in beta out-of-frame sequences was weaker because fewer shared sequences lowered the signal-to-noise ratio. Zero-insertion analyses could be partly confounded by invariant T cells such as MAIT and iNKT, though diverse VJ usage argued against such confounding for most clonotypes.

The CDR3 measures 14 amino acids from cysteine to phenylalanine. The entry retains the CDR3 DNA only, 42 bases that are in frame from base 1. V is pared back by 0 bases and J by 0 bases, with 6 bases lying between the germline termini. CDR1 and CDR2 (LNHNV, YYDKDF) derive from the germline V gene (reference sequence). Only healthy Caucasian donors were included. The twin cohort consisted of three pairs of female monozygotic twins, all aged about 18 to 29 years. CD4+ and CD8+ T cell populations were isolated with positive isolation kits from Invitrogen. Receptors were amplified or captured by 5' RACE. The sequencing machine was an Illumina HiSeq 2000. Template switching introduced a universal primer binding site; the final cDNA contained a unique molecular identifier, enabling accurate counting of TCR cDNA molecules. Specific primers in the conserved constant-segment region were used to synthesize first-strand cDNA for the TCR alpha and beta chains. To control for contamination, each cDNA library was double barcoded with a SMART-Mk sample barcode plus Illumina barcodes. TruSeq adapter sequences and Illumina sample barcodes were added in two successive PCR steps. The Illumina HiSeq platform was used with custom primers to sequence TCR alpha and beta cDNA libraries. The study's processing was this. MiGEC was used to process raw reads and extract unique molecular identifiers, and MiXCR was used to find CDR3 positions. For each individual, recombination models were inferred using an EM algorithm with the repgenHMM and IGoR tools. Shared clonotypes were analyzed with the tcR package in R, and sharing was normalized by the product of cloneset sizes. Out-of-frame nonproductive sequences were analyzed to study raw recombination free of thymic and clonal selection effects. The public reads were quality trimmed at Q25 with fastp and then assembled into clones with MiXCR by TCRdb, keeping productive beta chains. One record per CDR3 amino acid sequence lists the most common genes and DNA. TCRdb's processing, not the authors' own work, is the source of the V and J calls. This sample is represented by about 520,000 distinct CDR3 sequences; roughly a fifth of them were singletons. The top ten hold approximately 0.95% of the sample.

With respect to this clonotype: Its antigen is unknown. Base qualities are not at hand, and no much larger clone is one base apart.

The same sample was also used in a study of T cells expressing NK-cell markers. The second source states: In sorted CD3+CD56+NKG2C+, CD3+CD56+NKG2C- and CD3+CD56-NKG2C+ T-cell subsets from roughly 8 donors, TCR beta-chain repertoires were profiled. Among the eight sequenced donors, seven were HCMV-seropositive and one was HCMV-seronegative. In several experiments an anti-gammadeltaTCR antibody was added to restrict sorting to alphabetaTCR-expressing T cells. In over five donors, the dominant CD3+CD56+NKG2C+ clonotypes were among the top 10 CD8+ clonotypes and accounted for roughly 1.0-7.5% of CD8+ T cells. Those dominant clonotypes were again the most abundant among CD3+CD56-NKG2C+ cells in a few donors, at roughly 25-60.1%. Whether the expanded NKG2C-expressing T cell clones were specific for HCMV antigens remained unclear. All eight donors whose samples were sequenced were randomly selected healthy volunteers, three of them men and five women. HCMV-specific IgG was detected in serum with a commercial ELISA kit to determine HCMV serostatus. MIGEC handled demultiplexing of the reads and grouping by UMI, while MiTCR was used to assemble and quantify clonotypes. To exclude erroneous sequences, only TCR cDNA sequences supported by at least two reads were retained. The tcR package was used for downstream repertoire analysis, and clonotypes were matched across fractions by CDR3 nucleotide sequence plus V segment. VDJmatch was used to annotate antigen specificity against VDJdb, with one amino acid substitution in CDR3 allowed.

Sequenced: CD4+ T cells sorted from blood. The V and J genes are TRBV15 and TRBJ2-7, with no confidently assigned D gene. The source of this sequence is a woman aged 18-29 years in good health. CDR3 sequence: CATSRDPSSYEQYF. The bases are TGTGCCACCAGCAGAGATCCTAGCTCCTACGAGCAGTACTTC.